The 5 T cell receptor beta chains presented below share a single source sample, sequenced in a study of spatial heterogeneity in lung cancer. Time point of the sample: blood at routine non-recurrence follow-up after resection. MiXCR, applied by TCRdb to the 5' RACE reads, yields one record per CDR3 protein. The repertoire holds about 19,000 distinct CDR3 sequences, with less than 12% as singletons. Sequences were derived from PBMCs, sampled at follow-up. The source is a female donor with early-stage non-small cell lung cancer.

This clonotype was seen at least ten times. The chain couples TRBV19 to TRBJ2-5, with TRBD1 identical over 9 bases. CDR1 is LNHDA and CDR2 is SQIVND in the germline V gene (reference sequence). CDR3 length equals 17 residues. With V trimmed by 7 bases and J by 0 bases, 12 bases remained unmatched. CDR3 nucleotides: TGTGCCAGTAAAGGGACAGGGCGTACCTTGGACCAAGAGACCCAGTACTTC. It encodes CASKGTGRTLDQETQYF.

This clonotype appeared many times. J is TRBJ2-7 and V is TRBV3-1; TRBD2 aligns across 11 bases. Germline CDR1 and CDR2: LGHDT and YNNKEL (reference sequence). V dropped 2 bases and J dropped 7; count of bases not matched to a gene: 4. The CDR3 sequence is 14 residues long. CDR3 region: CASSQTSGGWEQYF. CDR3 coding DNA: TGTGCCAGCAGCCAAACTAGCGGGGGTTGGGAGCAGTACTTC.

This clonotype was seen more than once but under ten times. The CDR3 loop reads CASSLAGQGPNTEAFF. CDR3 nucleotides: TGTGCCAGCAGTCTAGCGGGACAGGGACCGAACACTGAAGCTTTCTTT. The chain recombines TRBV6-2 or TRBV6-3 with TRBJ1-1; TRBD1 aligns across 9 bases. CDR3 length: 16 residues. The V gene's germline CDR1 is MNHEY and CDR2 SVGEGT. The ends lost 5 bases at V and 1 base at J; junction bases unmatched: 8.

This clonotype was counted at least ten times. In DNA form, the CDR3 reads TGCGCCAGCAGCACCGGGACTAGCGGCAACATTCAGTACTTC. Protein sequence: CASSTGTSGNIQYF. The V and J genes are TRBV10-1 and TRBJ2-4; 11 nucleotides match TRBD2. The CDR3 spans 14 residues. In germline, CDR1 is WNHNN, CDR2 SYGVQD (reference sequence). V shed 6 bases, J shed 7 bases, and the junction held 5 bases outside the gene matches.

About this clonotype itself: This may arise from a read error, as a much more abundant clone is one base away. The rearrangement joins TRBV7-2 to TRBJ2-3, with D hard to call. Germline assignment: CDR1 SGHTA and CDR2 FQGNSA. The CDR3 runs 15 residues. The DNA of the CDR3 is TGTGTCAGCAGCTTAGAAGCGTCTAGCACAGATACGCAGTATTTT. Amino acid sequence: CVSSLEASSTDTQYF.